A single sample gave rise to the 27 T cell receptor beta chains below, sequenced in a study of shared clonotypes between healthy human individuals. CD45RO-negative cells were positively selected for CCR7, leaving out terminally differentiated effector memory CD45RA+ cells. This table comes from immunoSEQ multiplex PCR, and its TCRdb copy is limited to in-frame clones, with some not included. The repertoire includes around 2.1 million clones, roughly 91% of them detected once, and approximately 1.7% sits in the top ten. The sequenced sample consisted of naive CD8+ T cells from PBMCs. All receptors come from a man between 18 and 29 years old in good health. Some clones in this sample may be carry-over from other donors' samples.

The DNA of the CDR3 is TGTGCCAGCAGCTTTCATGGGGGCCCCTACGAGCAGTACTTC. Translated: CASSFHGGPYEQYF. This sequence joins TRBV5-4 and TRBJ2-7, with a possible D match to TRBD1 (6 bases). The V end lost 2 bases, the J end lost 2 bases, and 11 bases lay between the germline ends. Germline CDR1 reads SGHNT; CDR2 reads YYREEE (reference sequence). CDR3 length: 14 residues.

V usage is TRBV2 and J usage is TRBJ2-1, with D perhaps matching TRBD2 (6 bases). The germline V and J ends were trimmed by 8 bases and 3 bases, with 11 bases remaining between them. Germline V CDR1 and CDR2: SNHLY, FYNNEI. The CDR3 loop spans 13 amino acids. The CDR3 loop reads CASSGLFYNEQFF. The DNA of the CDR3 is TGTGCCAGCTCGGGACTTTTCTACAATGAGCAGTTCTTC.

V is TRBV28 and J is TRBJ1-1; no clear D gene. CDR1 and CDR2 (germline): MDHEN, SYDVKM. The CDR3 runs to 14 residues. V was shortened by 3 bases and J by 9 bases, with 17 bases between the two germline ends. As DNA, the CDR3 is TGTGCCAGCAGTTTGAGGCCCGGTACACTGAAAGCTTTCTTT. It is translated as CASSLRPGTLKAFF. The variable domain in full, with the rest retrieved from reference TRBV28 and TRBJ1-1, is DVKVTQSSRYLVKRTGEKVFLECVQDMDHENMFWYRQDPGLGLRLIYFSYDVKMKEKGDIPEGYSVSREKKERFSLILESASTNQTSMYLCASSLRPGTLKAFFGQGTRLTVV.

This chain connects TRBV7-2 to TRBJ2-7; perhaps TRBD2 as D (6 bases). The germline gives CDR1 SGHTA, CDR2 FQGNSA. The CDR3 runs to 12 residues. Trimming took 5 bases from V and 7 from J, leaving 12 bases between them. CDR3: CASSPRGWEQYF. The CDR3 region has the DNA TGTGCCAGCAGCCCCCGGGGGTGGGAGCAGTACTTC.

The chain links TRBV27 to TRBJ2-2; no reliable D call. The V end was cut by 0 bases, the J end by 7 bases, with 12 bases between. The CDR3 runs to 15 residues. The germline gives CDR1 MNHEY, CDR2 SMNVEV (reference sequence). The CDR3 coding sequence is TGTGCCAGCAGTTTATCCTACTACTTGAACGGGGAGCTGTTTTTT. Protein sequence: CASSLSYYLNGELFF.

V usage is TRBV27 and J usage is TRBJ2-2; the D is unclear. Trimming shortened V by 1 base and J by 0 bases, and 9 bases separated the two germline ends. The length of the CDR3 is 16 residues. The V gene's germline CDR1 is MNHEY and CDR2 SMNVEV (reference sequence). Written as DNA, the CDR3 is TGTGCCAGCAGTTTATATGCCCCTACGAACACCGGGGAGCTGTTTTTT. It specifies CASSLYAPTNTGELFF.

The chain carries TRBV14 and TRBJ1-4, with D perhaps TRBD1 (5 bases). V was shortened by 2 bases and J by 5 bases, with 12 bases between the two germline ends. CDR3 length equals 15 residues. The germline CDR1 and CDR2 sequences are SGHDN and FVKESK. The CDR3 spells CASSQWGRNNEKLFF. CDR3 sequence (DNA): TGTGCCAGCAGCCAATGGGGCAGGAACAATGAAAAACTGTTTTTT. Full variable domain (missing parts from reference TRBV14 and TRBJ1-4): EAGVTQFPSHSVIEKGQTVTLRCDPISGHDNLYWYRRVMGKEIKFLLHFVKESKQDESGMPNNRFLAERTGGTYSTLKVQPAELEDSGVYFCASSQWGRNNEKLFFGSGTQLSVL.

The V and J genes are TRBV28 and TRBJ1-5, with 9 bases identical to TRBD1. V lost 5 bases, J lost 0 bases, and 8 bases stayed unmatched. This CDR3 has 17 residues. Germline-derived CDR1 and CDR2 are MDHEN and SYDVKM. This chain's CDR3 is CASSLHGTGFSNQPQHF. The CDR3 DNA follows: TGTGCCAGCAGTCTTCATGGGACAGGGTTTAGCAATCAGCCCCAGCATTTT.

The gene calls are TRBV5-5 and TRBJ2-2; the D gene is possibly TRBD2 (5 bases). Trimming pared 4 bases from V and 5 bases from J, leaving 15 bases between. The CDR3 runs 15 residues. Per the germline V gene, CDR1 is SGHKS and CDR2 is YYEKEE (reference sequence). The CDR3 is CASSPKRTGTGELFF. CDR3 DNA sequence: TGTGCCAGCAGCCCAAAAAGGACGGGGACCGGGGAGCTGTTTTTT.

This chain uses TRBV4-1 with TRBJ2-6; 9 bases line up with TRBD1. The CDR3 extends over 20 amino acids. J gave up 2 bases and V 3 bases, and 14 bases lay outside the gene matches. Germline V gives CDR1 MGHRA, CDR2 YSYEKL. CDR3: CASSQTTPGTGMPGANVLTF. Written as DNA, the CDR3 is TGCGCCAGCAGCCAGACGACCCCCGGGACAGGGATGCCTGGGGCCAACGTCCTGACTTTC.

The V call is TRBV25-1, the J call TRBJ2-7, with D perhaps matching TRBD1 (5 bases). The CDR3 is 11 residues long. The germline gives CDR1 MGHDK, CDR2 SYGVNS. V lost 4 bases and J lost 5, with 6 bases in between. CDR3 loop: CASSAGNEQYF. The CDR3 DNA follows: TGTGCCAGCAGTGCAGGGAACGAGCAGTACTTC.

The gene calls are TRBV19 and TRBJ2-1; perhaps TRBD2 as D (5 bases). Germline V CDR1 and CDR2: LNHDA, SQIVND (reference sequence). The CDR3 covers 15 residues. The germline V and J ends were trimmed by 5 bases and 7 bases, with 18 bases remaining between them. CDR3 bases: TGTGCCAGTAGTGGCGAGGCCCGGGATTGGAATGAGCAGTTCTTC. This translates into CASSGEARDWNEQFF.

This chain joins TRBV15 and TRBJ2-2; no definite D call. The CDR3 length is 14 residues. V gave up 1 base and J gave up 2 bases, with 5 bases separating them. From germline, CDR1 is LNHNV and CDR2 YYDKDF (reference sequence). CDR3 DNA: TGTGCCACCAGCAGAGTCCGAAACACCGGGGAGCTGTTTTTT. Protein sequence: CATSRVRNTGELFF. Supplemented by reference TRBV15 and TRBJ2-2, the full variable domain reads DAMVIQNPRYQVTQFGKPVTLSCSQTLNHNVMYWYQQKSSQAPKLLFHYYDKDFNNEADTPDNFQSRRPNTSFCFLDIRSPGLGDTAMYLCATSRVRNTGELFFGEGSRLTVL.

The V call is TRBV9, the J call TRBJ2-7, with unresolved D. The length of the CDR3 is 15 residues. V lost 4 bases and J 2 bases, leaving 16 bases between the germline ends. Germline lookup yields CDR1 SGDLS and CDR2 YYNGEE. The CDR3 DNA reads TGTGCCAGCAGCCCCCAGAGCGCCTCTCCCTACGAGCAGTACTTC. Translated: CASSPQSASPYEQYF.

V and J are TRBV10-3 and TRBJ1-3; 8 bases are a match to TRBD1. This CDR3 comprises 14 residues. V trimming: 6 bases; J trimming: 4 bases; junction bases outside the gene matches: 5. CDR1 is ENHRY and CDR2 is SYGVKD in the germline V gene. The CDR3 reads CAIRTGELGNTIYF. The DNA for the CDR3 is TGTGCCATCAGGACAGGGGAATTGGGAAACACCATATATTTT.

The CDR3, as DNA: TGTGCCATCAGTGCAGCCGGGACAGGGGAATACAATGAGCAGTTCTTC. Its protein product is CAISAAGTGEYNEQFF. The J gene is TRBJ2-1, the V gene TRBV10-3; 10 bases are a match to TRBD1. Germline V CDR1 and CDR2: ENHRY, SYGVKD. The ends lost 4 bases at V and 4 bases at J; junction bases unmatched: 7. The CDR3 consists of 16 residues.

J is TRBJ1-4 and V is TRBV7-9; a weak D match, TRBD1 (6 bases). Trimming stripped 5 bases from V and 13 bases from J, with 17 bases between. Germline values: CDR1 SEHNR, CDR2 FQNEAQ (reference sequence). The CDR3 extends over 13 amino acids. The CDR3, as DNA: TGTGCCAGCAGCGAAATTGTGGGGGCGCGACTGTTTTTT. It codes for CASSEIVGARLFF.

The chain has TRBV7-8 and TRBJ1-5; D remains unclear. Germline CDR1 SGHVS, CDR2 FQNEAQ. The length of the CDR3 is 18 residues. Trimming removed 1 base at V and 5 bases at J, with 21 bases between. The CDR3 sequence is CASSLDGSHVLSDQPQHF. In DNA, the CDR3 is TGTGCCAGCAGCTTAGACGGCAGTCACGTTTTGTCCGATCAGCCCCAGCATTTT. Full variable domain (outside the CDR3, taken from reference TRBV7-8 and TRBJ1-5): GAGVSQSPRYKVAKRGQDVALRCDPISGHVSLFWYQQALGQGPEFLTYFQNEAQLDKSGLPSDRFFAERPEGSVSTLKIQRTQQEDSAVYLCASSLDGSHVLSDQPQHFGDGTRLSIL.

The chain links TRBV4-1 to TRBJ2-1; no clear D. The CDR3 runs 13 residues. Trimming cost V 2 bases and J 6 bases, with 8 bases left between them. Germline V gene sequence: CDR1 MGHRA, CDR2 YSYEKL. The CDR3 loop reads CASSQLVVNEQFF. The CDR3 DNA is TGCGCCAGCAGCCAACTAGTAGTCAATGAGCAGTTCTTC.

CDR3 sequence (DNA): TGTGCCAGTCGGACTAGCGGGCCCGGGGAGCTGTTTTTT. Its protein product is CASRTSGPGELFF. The chain has TRBV19 and TRBJ2-2; 11 nucleotides line up with TRBD2. This CDR3 has 13 residues. The V and J ends lost 8 bases and 6 bases, in that order; junction bases with no gene match: 2. Germline CDR1 is LNHDA and CDR2 is SQIVND (reference sequence).

V is TRBV11-2 and J is TRBJ2-1, with 11 positions matching TRBD2. Germline V lookup: CDR1 SGHAT, CDR2 FQNNGV. V dropped 3 bases and J dropped 6; count of bases not matched to a gene: 1. The CDR3 loop spans 14 amino acids. In nucleotides, the CDR3 is TGTGCCAGCAGCTTTAGCGGGAGGGGCAATGAGCAGTTCTTC. Its translation is CASSFSGRGNEQFF.

For this clone: The sample holds other DNA sequences that translate to the same CDR3. V usage is TRBV27 and J usage is TRBJ2-2; D unclear. CDR3 length equals 14 residues. Trimming stripped 3 bases from V and 1 base from J, with 6 bases between. Per germline, CDR1 MNHEY and CDR2 SMNVEV (reference sequence). The CDR3 loop reads CASSLLQNTGELFF. The CDR3 nucleotides are TGTGCCAGCAGTTTGCTCCAGAACACCGGGGAGCTGTTTTTT.

The chain couples TRBV7-9 to TRBJ2-1; D call uncertain. CDR1 and CDR2 from the germline V gene are SEHNR and FQNEAQ (reference sequence). This CDR3 comprises 15 residues. V dropped 1 base and J dropped 0 bases, with 7 bases sitting between them. The CDR3 sequence is CASSLGTSSYNEQFF. The DNA for the CDR3 is TGTGCCAGCAGCTTAGGAACAAGCTCCTACAATGAGCAGTTCTTC.

The rearrangement links TRBV6-5 to TRBJ1-2; 8 nucleotides line up with TRBD1. The CDR3 is made up of 15 amino acids. With V trimmed by 6 bases and J by 0 bases, 6 bases remained unmatched. In germline, CDR1 is MNHEY, CDR2 SVGAGI. CDR3 coding DNA: TGTGCCAGCAGCCCGGGACAGGCCACTAACTATGGCTACACCTTC. Translation: CASSPGQATNYGYTF.

The J gene is TRBJ2-7, the V gene TRBV7-2, with a possible D match to TRBD2 (6 bases). The CDR3 has 17 residues. V lost 4 bases, J lost 2 bases, and 21 bases lay in between. The V gene's germline CDR1 is SGHTA and CDR2 FQGNSA. CDR3 nucleotides: TGTGCCAGCAGCTCAACCCCAATCCGGGACTGGCCCTACGAGCAGTACTTC. Protein product: CASSSTPIRDWPYEQYF.

V usage is TRBV27 and J usage is TRBJ2-3; D tentatively reads TRBD1 or TRBD2 (5 bases each). Looked up from germline, CDR1 is MNHEY and CDR2 is SMNVEV (reference sequence). V was trimmed by 2 bases and J by 6 bases, leaving 9 bases between them. The CDR3 has 13 residues. The CDR3, as DNA: TGTGCCAGCAGTTTAGAGGGGTGGGATACGCAGTATTTT. This gives the protein CASSLEGWDTQYF.

This chain links TRBV30 with TRBJ1-5; maybe TRBD1 (5 bases). Germline loops: CDR1 GTSNPN, CDR2 SVGIG (reference sequence). This CDR3 comprises 14 residues. The V gene lost 3 bases and the J gene lost 9 bases, with 18 bases spanning the gap. This CDR3 is CAWSPGITQWPQHF. The CDR3 DNA follows: TGTGCCTGGAGCCCAGGGATAACCCAGTGGCCCCAGCATTTT.